This T cell receptor beta chain was recorded in a study of blood T cell repertoires in COVID-19. Overall study: Samples representing acute and convalescent COVID-19 were sourced from the United States, Italy and Spain. Sources were T cells, B-cell-depleted T cells, or PBMCs; the material itself was cDNA or gDNA.

Germline V gene data show CDR1 as LNHDA and CDR2 as SQIVND (reference sequence). The length of the CDR3 is 14 residues. V gave up 6 bases and J gave up 1 base; unmatched junction bases: 3. In the original processing: Amplification from reference gene primers served as the basis for estimated nucleated cell counts. TCRdb's table, derived via immunoSEQ multiplex PCR, lists solely in-frame clones and lacks some. V, J and clone size reflect that table, while D and trimming were determined from the DNA. The table records about 260,000 clones, 85% to 90% of them present only once. The source of this sequence is a woman between 35 and 50 years old with acute or convalescent COVID-19. The J gene is TRBJ1-3, the V gene TRBV19, with 7 bases aligning to TRBD1. Material for sequencing was peripheral blood. CDR3 nucleotides: TGTGCCAGTAGCGTACAGGGGTCTGGAAACACCATATATTTT. This translates into CASSVQGSGNTIYF.